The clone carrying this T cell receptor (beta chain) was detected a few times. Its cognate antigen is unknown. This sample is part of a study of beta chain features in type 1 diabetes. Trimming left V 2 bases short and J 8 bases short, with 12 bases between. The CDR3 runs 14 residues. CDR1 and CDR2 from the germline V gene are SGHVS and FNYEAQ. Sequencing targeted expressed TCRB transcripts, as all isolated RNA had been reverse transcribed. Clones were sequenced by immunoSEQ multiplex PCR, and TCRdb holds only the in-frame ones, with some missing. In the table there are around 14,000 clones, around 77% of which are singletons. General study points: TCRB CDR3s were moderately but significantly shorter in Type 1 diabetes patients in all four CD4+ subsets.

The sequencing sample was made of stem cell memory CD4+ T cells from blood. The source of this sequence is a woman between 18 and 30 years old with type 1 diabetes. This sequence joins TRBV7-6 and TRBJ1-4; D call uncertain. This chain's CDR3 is CASSLRGPGEKLFF. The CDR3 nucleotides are TGTGCCAGCAGCTTAAGAGGGCCGGGGGAAAAACTGTTTTTT.